Below are 20 T cell receptor beta chains sequenced from a single sample in a study of T-cell memory formation after mild COVID-19. TCRdb reanalysed the 5' RACE reads using MiXCR and keeps one entry per CDR3 protein. The sample holds under 300,000 distinct CDR3 sequences, roughly 15% seen once. The sequenced material came from PBMCs or a T cell subset sorted from them (not recorded which). The receptors were sampled from a man aged 18 to 29 who had mild COVID-19 (a few samples of this study predate the infection). Cell type and time point are not known.

Only a few counts were recorded for this clonotype. Here the CDR3 DNA reads TGCGCCAGCAGCGACTTGCCAGATTCTAATCAGCCCCAGCATTTT. This translates into CASSDLPDSNQPQHF. The rearrangement uses TRBV5-1 and TRBJ1-5; D is ambiguous. The V end lost 4 bases, the J end lost 4 bases, and 15 bases lay between the germline ends. This CDR3 is 15 amino acids long. Germline CDR1 SGHRS, CDR2 YFSETQ.

This clonotype was counted only a few times. This chain connects TRBV2 to TRBJ2-2, with 7 positions matching TRBD1. Germline V gene sequence: CDR1 SNHLY, CDR2 FYNNEI. V gave up 6 bases and J gave up 1 base; unmatched junction bases: 2. The CDR3 length is 14 residues. The CDR3 loop reads CASRTGRNTGELFF. The CDR3 DNA reads as TGTGCCAGCAGGACAGGGAGGAACACCGGGGAGCTGTTTTTT.

This clonotype was counted a few times. The V call is TRBV20-1, the J call TRBJ2-7; 7 bases line up with TRBD1. Germline values: CDR1 DFQATT, CDR2 SNEGSKA (reference sequence). With 5 bases clipped from V and 3 bases from J, the junction kept 10 bases outside the gene matches. The CDR3 is 14 amino acids. CDR3: CSARSDRSLYEQYF. The CDR3 nucleotides are TGCAGTGCTCGGTCGGACAGGAGCCTCTACGAGCAGTACTTC.

The V call is TRBV7-9, the J call TRBJ2-1, with D possibly TRBD1 on 5 matching bases. V lost 3 bases and J lost 4, with 22 bases in between. The CDR3 runs to 18 residues. CDR1 and CDR2 from the germline V gene are SEHNR and FQNEAQ (reference sequence). CDR3 DNA: TGTGCCAGCAGCTTCTCATTTAGAGGACAAGGAATTTACAATGAGCAGTTCTTC. Its translation is CASSFSFRGQGIYNEQFF.

In its sample, this clonotype was seen a few times. The chain links TRBV12-3 or TRBV12-4 to TRBJ2-2; 7 positions match TRBD1. Losses at the gene ends were 6 bases for V and 8 bases for J; bases not matched to a gene: 6. This CDR3 is built from 13 residues. As DNA, the CDR3 is TGTGCCAGCAGCGACAGGGAGAATGGGGAGCTGTTTTTT. This translates into CASSDRENGELFF.

This clonotype was detected ten times or more. The V and J genes are TRBV11-2 and TRBJ2-7, with a tentative D call TRBD1 (6 bases). Germline V gene sequence: CDR1 SGHAT, CDR2 FQNNGV. V lost 5 bases, J lost 9 bases, and 17 bases lay in between. The CDR3 totals 13 residues. CDR3 loop: CASSQTEGVGQYF. CDR3 DNA: TGTGCCAGCAGCCAAACCGAGGGGGTTGGGCAGTACTTC.

The rearrangement joins TRBV9 to TRBJ1-1; 7 positions match TRBD1. CDR1 is SGDLS, CDR2 YYNGEE, per germline. The CDR3 runs 14 residues. Unmatched junction bases numbered 2, after V lost 2 bases and J lost 1 base. CDR3 coding DNA: TGTGCCAGCAGCGTTGGGACAGCGAACACTGAAGCTTTCTTT. Translated: CASSVGTANTEAFF.

V is TRBV3-1 and J is TRBJ1-6; weak D call: TRBD1 (5 bases). The CDR3 is 14 residues long. Germline assignment: CDR1 LGHDT and CDR2 YNNKEL (reference sequence). V was clipped by 0 bases and J by 14 bases, with 14 bases between them. CDR3 in amino acids: CASSQEYSGASLHF. The CDR3 nucleotides are TGTGCCAGCAGCCAAGAATACTCCGGGGCGTCCCTCCACTTT.

This chain uses TRBV20-1 with TRBJ2-5, with D perhaps matching TRBD1 (6 bases). In germline, CDR1 is DFQATT, CDR2 SNEGSKA (reference sequence). This CDR3 is built from 12 residues. The ends were cut back, 2 bases at V and 5 bases at J, with 9 bases in the middle. This CDR3 is CSARLGAETQYF. CDR3 sequence (DNA): TGCAGTGCTAGACTGGGGGCGGAGACCCAGTACTTC.

The chain is built from TRBV12-3 or TRBV12-4 and TRBJ1-5, with TRBD1 as a possible D gene (5 bases). Trimming took 5 bases from V and 5 from J, leaving 13 bases between them. This CDR3 has 14 amino acids. DNA of the CDR3: TGTGCCAGCAGTCTCAGGGAGGCCTATCAGCCCCAGCATTTT. Encoded protein: CASSLREAYQPQHF.

A note on this clonotype: One junction end does not reproduce the germline sequence, and a read error may be involved. The chain is built from TRBV7-7 and TRBJ2-3, with 14 bases identical to TRBD2. The germline V gene has CDR1 SSHAT and CDR2 FNYEAQ (reference sequence). The length of the CDR3 is 16 residues. CDR3 sequence: CASSRGLAGGTDTQYF. As DNA, the CDR3 is TGTGCTAGCAGCCGAGGACTAGCGGGGGGTACAGATACGCAGTATTTT.

The chain has TRBV7-9 and TRBJ2-1, with 7 bases fitting TRBD2. The V gene end was trimmed by 5 bases and the J gene end by 2 bases; junction bases not matched to a gene: 6. CDR1 is SEHNR and CDR2 is FQNEAQ in the germline V gene (reference sequence). The CDR3 loop spans 15 amino acids. The CDR3 nucleotides are TGTGCCAGCAGCACTTGGGGGGGAGCCTACAATGAGCAGTTCTTC. Its protein product is CASSTWGGAYNEQFF.

The chain has TRBV30 and TRBJ2-1; 10 nucleotides agree with TRBD1. Looked up from germline, CDR1 is GTSNPN and CDR2 is SVGIG (reference sequence). With V trimmed by 4 bases and J by 9 bases, 6 bases remained unmatched. This CDR3 has 13 residues. This CDR3 is CAWTGTGEGEQFF. CDR3 nucleotide sequence: TGTGCCTGGACTGGGACAGGGGAGGGTGAGCAGTTCTTC.

The chain carries TRBV18 and TRBJ2-2; no clear D. The CDR3 sequence is 15 residues long. Germline V CDR1 and CDR2: KGHSH, LQKENI. Deletions cut 1 base from V and 1 base from J, with 7 bases between. This CDR3 is CASSPLEQNTGELFF. CDR3 nucleotide sequence: TGTGCCAGCTCACCACTCGAGCAGAACACCGGGGAGCTGTTTTTT.

This clonotype was seen more than once but under ten times. The rearrangement uses TRBV7-9 and TRBJ2-7; D not certain. This CDR3 spans 12 amino acids. Germline assignment: CDR1 SEHNR and CDR2 FQNEAQ (reference sequence). Trimming took 5 bases from V and 3 from J, leaving 8 bases between them. DNA for the CDR3: TGTGCCAGCAGCCAGGCCGGCTACGAGCAGTACGTC. This encodes CASSQAGYEQYV.

This clonotype was detected only a few times. V gene TRBV20-1 combines with J gene TRBJ2-7; D might be TRBD1 (5 bases). CDR3 size: 11 residues. The V gene lost 4 bases and the J gene lost 3 bases, with 7 bases spanning the gap. Germline V gives CDR1 DFQATT, CDR2 SNEGSKA (reference sequence). The CDR3 protein is CSAIDSYEQYF. CDR3 nucleotides: TGCAGTGCTATCGACAGCTACGAGCAGTACTTC.

This clonotype was seen a few times. The rearrangement links TRBV20-1 to TRBJ1-1, with 8 bases aligning to TRBD1. The CDR3 runs 16 residues. The junction had 13 bases not matched to a gene; V was cut back by 6 bases and J by 1 base. Per germline, CDR1 DFQATT and CDR2 SNEGSKA (reference sequence). The CDR3: CSASPFRGRRNTEAFF. The DNA for the CDR3 is TGCAGTGCCAGCCCGTTCAGGGGGCGCAGGAACACTGAAGCTTTCTTT.

This clonotype came up a few times. V and J are TRBV5-1 and TRBJ2-2, with D hard to call. The CDR3 sequence is 15 residues long. The germline V gene encodes CDR1 SGHRS and CDR2 YFSETQ. V was pared by 2 bases and J by 1 base, with 9 bases between. CDR3 residues: CASSFRQGNTGELFF. The CDR3 bases are TGCGCCAGCAGCTTCCGTCAAGGGAACACCGGGGAGCTGTTTTTT.

The chain is built from TRBV6-2 or TRBV6-3 and TRBJ2-7; possibly TRBD1 for D (5 bases). Germline V gene lookup returns CDR1 MNHEY and CDR2 SVGEGT. This CDR3 region has 16 residues. Trimming stripped 4 bases from V and 3 bases from J, with 19 bases between. The CDR3 DNA reads TGTGCCAGCAGTTCCCGAGACAGCGAAGTTTTCTACGAGCAGTACGTC. Translating gives CASSSRDSEVFYEQYV.

The chain uses TRBV29-1 and TRBJ1-2; no firm D call. Germline assignment: CDR1 SQVTM and CDR2 ANQGSEA. Trimming took 7 bases from V and 6 from J, leaving 9 bases between them. The CDR3 totals 10 residues. The CDR3 loop reads CSAGRDGYTF. In DNA form, the CDR3 reads TGCAGCGCCGGTAGGGATGGCTACACCTTC. The complete variable domain, with remaining parts taken from reference TRBV29-1 and TRBJ1-2, reads SAVISQKPSRDICQRGTSLTIQCQVDSQVTMMFWYRQQPGQSLTLIATANQGSEATYESGFVIDKFPISRPNLTFSTLTVSNMSPEDSSIYLCSAGRDGYTFGSGTRLTVV.